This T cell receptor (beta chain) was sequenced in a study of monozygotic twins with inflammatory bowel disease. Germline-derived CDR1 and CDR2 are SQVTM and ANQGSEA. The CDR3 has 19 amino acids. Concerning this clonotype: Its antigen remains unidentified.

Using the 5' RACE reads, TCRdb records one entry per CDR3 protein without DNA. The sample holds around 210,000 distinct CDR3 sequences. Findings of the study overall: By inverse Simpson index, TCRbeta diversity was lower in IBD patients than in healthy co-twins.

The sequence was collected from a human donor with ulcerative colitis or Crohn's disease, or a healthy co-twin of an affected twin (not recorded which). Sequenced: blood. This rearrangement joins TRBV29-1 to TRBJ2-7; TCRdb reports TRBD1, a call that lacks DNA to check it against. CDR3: CSVKLFSRWQGVSSYELYF.